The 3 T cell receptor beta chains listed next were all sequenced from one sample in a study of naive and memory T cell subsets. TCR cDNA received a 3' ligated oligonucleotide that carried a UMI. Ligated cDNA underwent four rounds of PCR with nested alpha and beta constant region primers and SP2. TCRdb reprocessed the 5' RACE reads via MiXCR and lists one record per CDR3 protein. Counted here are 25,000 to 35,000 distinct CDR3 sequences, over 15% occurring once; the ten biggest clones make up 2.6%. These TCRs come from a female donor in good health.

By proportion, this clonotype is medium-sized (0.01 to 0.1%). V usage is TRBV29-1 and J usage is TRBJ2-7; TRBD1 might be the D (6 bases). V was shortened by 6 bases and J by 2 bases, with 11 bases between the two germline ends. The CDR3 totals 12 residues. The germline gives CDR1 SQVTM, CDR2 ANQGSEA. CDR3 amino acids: CSVASGAYEQYF. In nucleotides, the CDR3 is TGCAGCGTGGCCTCAGGGGCCTACGAGCAGTACTTC.

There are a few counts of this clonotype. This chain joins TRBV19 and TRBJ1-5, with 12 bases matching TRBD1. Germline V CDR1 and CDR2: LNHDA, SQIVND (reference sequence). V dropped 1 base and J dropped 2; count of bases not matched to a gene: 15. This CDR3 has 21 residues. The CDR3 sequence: CASSIVETGTGGWFGNQPQHF. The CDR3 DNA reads TGTGCCAGTAGTATAGTCGAAACCGGGACAGGGGGCTGGTTTGGCAATCAGCCCCAGCATTTT.

The CDR3 loop is CASSISRADTQYF. DNA for the CDR3: TGTGCCAGTAGTATAAGTAGGGCAGATACGCAGTATTTT. V and J are TRBV19 and TRBJ2-3; D is ambiguous. The germline V gene encodes CDR1 LNHDA and CDR2 SQIVND (reference sequence). The CDR3 runs to 13 residues. V dropped 2 bases and J dropped 4 bases, with 7 bases sitting between them. Using reference TRBV19 and TRBJ2-3 for the parts outside the CDR3, the full variable domain is DGGITQSPKYLFRKEGQNVTLSCEQNLNHDAMYWYRQDPGQGLRLIYYSQIVNDFQKGDIAEGYSVSREKKESFPLTVTSAQKNPTAFYLCASSISRADTQYFGPGTRLTVL.